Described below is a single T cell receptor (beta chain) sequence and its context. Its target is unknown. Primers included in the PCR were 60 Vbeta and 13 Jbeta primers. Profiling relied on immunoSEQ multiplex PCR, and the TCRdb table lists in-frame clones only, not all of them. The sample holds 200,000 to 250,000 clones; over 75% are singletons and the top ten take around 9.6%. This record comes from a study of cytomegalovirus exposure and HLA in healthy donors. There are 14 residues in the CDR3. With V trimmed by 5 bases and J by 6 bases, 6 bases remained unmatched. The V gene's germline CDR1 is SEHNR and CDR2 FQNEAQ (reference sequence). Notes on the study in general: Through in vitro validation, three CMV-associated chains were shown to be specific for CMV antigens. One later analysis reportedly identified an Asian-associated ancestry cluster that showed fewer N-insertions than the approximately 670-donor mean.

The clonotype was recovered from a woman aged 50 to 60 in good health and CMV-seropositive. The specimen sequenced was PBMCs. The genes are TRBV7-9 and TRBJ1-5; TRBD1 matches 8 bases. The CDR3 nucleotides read TGTGCCAGCAGCGGACAGGGATGGGGTCAGCCCCAGCATTTT. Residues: CASSGQGWGQPQHF. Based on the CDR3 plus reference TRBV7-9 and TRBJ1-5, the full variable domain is DTGVSQNPRHKITKRGQNVTFRCDPISEHNRLYWYRQTLGQGPEFLTYFQNEAQLEKSRLLSDRFSAERPKGSFSTLEIQRTEQGDSAMYLCASSGQGWGQPQHFGDGTRLSIL.